This TCR beta chain was captured by sequencing in a study of T cell repertoires in cytomegalovirus infection. About the study: CMV infection together with matching HLA type was indicated by public TCR beta signatures. General observations from the study: HLA-C-restricted CMV clonotypes gave the most frequent clonotype in two of eight donors. Cumulative public TCR beta family frequency identified carriers of CMV plus the relevant HLA.

This CDR3 spans 15 amino acids. Trimming shortened V by 3 bases and J by 3 bases, and 12 bases separated the two germline ends. Germline values: CDR1 SGHVT, CDR2 SQSDAQ. MiXCR, applied by TCRdb to the reads, yields one record per CDR3 protein. The top ten hold around 15% of the sample, which has about 450,000 distinct CDR3 sequences, about 33% seen once. This clonotype was seen many times. What it binds is unknown. The chain recombines TRBV7-4 with TRBJ1-5, with a weak D call TRBD1 (6 bases). Sequencing input: PBMCs. The TCR originated in a human donor in good health (CMV status not recorded). Some clones in this sample may be carry-over from other donors' samples. The CDR3 here is CASSLADRINQPQHF. The CDR3 DNA is TGTGCCAGCAGCTTGGCAGACAGGATCAATCAGCCCCAGCATTTT.